Below, 16 T cell receptor beta chains from the same sample are listed, as sequenced in a study of T cell responses to AZD1222 COVID-19 vaccine. Sequencing was performed with immunoSEQ multiplex PCR; in TCRdb, only in-frame clones are kept and a portion is missing. The repertoire holds about 160,000 clones, with approximately 88% as singletons. The input for sequencing was peripheral blood, taken 28 days after the second AZD1222 dose. The source of these receptors is an adult who received the AZD1222 COVID-19 vaccine.

The V call is TRBV6-5, the J call TRBJ2-3, with D uncertain. CDR3 length: 14 amino acids. Per germline, CDR1 MNHEY and CDR2 SVGAGI. The germline V and J ends were trimmed by 0 bases and 5 bases, with 9 bases remaining between them. The CDR3 DNA reads TGTGCCAGCAGTTACTCGAGGAGAATAGATACGCAGTATTTT. Amino acid sequence: CASSYSRRIDTQYF.

This chain joins TRBV6-5 and TRBJ1-1; D unresolved. The CDR3 sequence is 14 residues long. CDR1 and CDR2 from the germline V gene are MNHEY and SVGAGI. Trimming took off 7 bases at V and 4 bases at J, with 16 bases between the two ends. For the CDR3, the DNA is TGTGCCAGCATCGAATGGACTGATGGCACTGAAGCTTTCTTT. The encoded protein is CASIEWTDGTEAFF.

This clone was picked up a small number of times. The chain joins TRBV6-1 to TRBJ1-1; unclear D gene. Germline V lookup: CDR1 MNHNS, CDR2 SASEGT. V lost 3 bases and J lost 3, with 11 bases in between. This CDR3 has 14 amino acids. In DNA, the CDR3 is TGTGCCAGCAGTGAGCTTTTCCGTTACACTGAAGCTTTCTTT. It encodes CASSELFRYTEAFF.

This clone was seen just once. CDR3 in DNA: TGTGCCTGGAGTGCTCTACTCCGGGGACAGACCTACAATGAGCAGTTCTTC. It is translated as CAWSALLRGQTYNEQFF. The rearrangement uses TRBV30 and TRBJ2-1; 7 bases agree with TRBD1. This CDR3 has 17 amino acids. After removal of 1 base from V and 2 bases from J, the junction contained 11 bases not matched to a gene. Germline CDR1 GTSNPN, CDR2 SVGIG (reference sequence).

This clone was observed once. The chain recombines TRBV28 with TRBJ2-5, with a possible D match to TRBD2 (5 bases). Germline V gives CDR1 MDHEN, CDR2 SYDVKM. This CDR3 has 15 residues. V was trimmed by 4 bases and J by 4 bases, leaving 16 bases between them. The CDR3 coding sequence is TGTGCCAGCAGTTCTCCTTCAGAGGGTCGAGAGACCCAGTACTTC. Amino acids: CASSSPSEGRETQYF.

The V and J genes are TRBV7-9 and TRBJ1-1, with 7 bases matching TRBD1. The V gene end was trimmed by 4 bases and the J gene end by 5 bases; junction bases not matched to a gene: 10. The CDR3 loop spans 15 amino acids. Germline V gives CDR1 SEHNR, CDR2 FQNEAQ (reference sequence). The CDR3 loop is CASSSTTTGRTEAFF. The CDR3 bases are TGTGCCAGCAGCTCAACAACGACAGGGAGGACTGAAGCTTTCTTT.

Only a few counts were recorded for this clone. The sample contains more than one DNA sequence encoding this CDR3. V and J are TRBV4-1 and TRBJ1-1, with D perhaps matching TRBD1 (6 bases). CDR1 and CDR2 (germline): MGHRA, YSYEKL. The CDR3 extends over 14 amino acids. Trimming shortened V by 1 base and J by 5 bases, and 11 bases separated the two germline ends. CDR3 sequence: CASSQGGGGTEAFF. The CDR3 bases are TGCGCCAGCAGCCAAGGGGGAGGGGGAACTGAAGCTTTCTTT.

The chain employs TRBV10-2 and TRBJ1-5, with D unclear. The CDR3 spans 12 residues. Germline V gene sequence: CDR1 WSHSY, CDR2 SAAADI. Trimming left V 3 bases short and J 4 bases short, with 4 bases between. This CDR3 reads CASSDYNQPQHF. Here the CDR3 DNA reads TGCGCCAGCAGTGACTATAATCAGCCCCAGCATTTT.

This clone was counted once. The V call is TRBV6-2 or TRBV6-3, the J call TRBJ2-1; D gene ambiguous. The V end lost 5 bases, the J end lost 5 bases, and 19 bases lay between the germline ends. This CDR3 has 16 residues. The germline V gene has CDR1 MNHEY and CDR2 SVGEGT. The CDR3 DNA follows: TGTGCCAGCAGTCGCCAAGGGATACCAAAAAACAATGAGCAGTTCTTC. Amino acids: CASSRQGIPKNNEQFF.

The J gene is TRBJ1-2, the V gene TRBV6-5; no clear D. The germline CDR1 and CDR2 sequences are MNHEY and SVGAGI. The CDR3 length is 15 residues. Deletions cut 2 bases from V and 8 bases from J, with 18 bases between. The CDR3 nucleotides read TGTGCCAGCAGTTACGGCAAACGATCTAAGGAGGGCTACACCTTC. Amino acid sequence: CASSYGKRSKEGYTF.

The rearrangement uses TRBV2 and TRBJ1-4; TRBD1 matches 8 bases. V lost 6 bases and J lost 8; bases outside the gene matches: 8. Per germline, CDR1 SNHLY and CDR2 FYNNEI. CDR3 length equals 14 residues. CDR3: CASSSGQVPEKLFF. DNA for the CDR3: TGTGCCAGCAGCTCGGGACAGGTCCCCGAAAAACTGTTTTTT.

In the case of this clone: This same CDR3 is encoded by further DNA sequences in the sample. The V and J genes are TRBV7-9 and TRBJ1-3, with a tentative D call TRBD1 (5 bases). The CDR3 totals 13 residues. Germline CDR1 reads SEHNR; CDR2 reads FQNEAQ (reference sequence). With 3 bases removed from V and 7 bases from J, the gap between germline ends came to 10 bases. This CDR3 is CASSLGQGNTIYF. The CDR3 bases are TGTGCCAGCAGCTTGGGCCAGGGCAACACCATATATTTT.

The chain couples TRBV3-1 (or the pseudogene TRBV3-2) to TRBJ2-2; 8 positions agree with TRBD1. The CDR3 consists of 20 residues. V shed 3 bases and J 1 base; nucleotides not matched to a gene: 16. CDR1 and CDR2 from the germline V gene are LGHDT and YNNKEL (reference sequence). As DNA, the CDR3 is TGTGCCAGCAGCCAGCACACGTCCAGGGGGCGATTGGGGAACACCGGGGAGCTGTTTTTT. Amino acids: CASSQHTSRGRLGNTGELFF.

The J gene is TRBJ1-4, the V gene TRBV5-5; D call uncertain. The ends were cut back, 4 bases at V and 8 bases at J, with 12 bases in the middle. CDR1 is SGHKS, CDR2 YYEKEE, per germline (reference sequence). The CDR3 has 13 residues. CDR3 protein: CASSPDPGEKLFF. The CDR3 nucleotides read TGTGCCAGCAGCCCAGACCCGGGCGAAAAACTGTTTTTT.

The J gene is TRBJ1-4, the V gene TRBV18; D ambiguous. Trimming stripped 3 bases from V and 11 bases from J, with 16 bases between. This CDR3 spans 14 amino acids. Looked up from germline, CDR1 is KGHSH and CDR2 is LQKENI. The CDR3 DNA is TGTGCCAGCTCACCTTCGGAAAGGTCGGAGAAACTGTTTTTT. This encodes CASSPSERSEKLFF.

This chain uses TRBV19 with TRBJ1-1; D is possibly TRBD1 (5 bases). V lost 6 bases and J 2 bases, leaving 13 bases between the germline ends. The CDR3 spans 14 residues. Germline CDR1 reads LNHDA; CDR2 reads SQIVND (reference sequence). The CDR3 coding sequence is TGTGCCAGTAGCAACGACAGAATAAACACTGAAGCTTTCTTT. It specifies CASSNDRINTEAFF. Looking up the rest from reference TRBV19 and TRBJ1-1 gives the full variable domain: DGGITQSPKYLFRKEGQNVTLSCEQNLNHDAMYWYRQDPGQGLRLIYYSQIVNDFQKGDIAEGYSVSREKKESFPLTVTSAQKNPTAFYLCASSNDRINTEAFFGQGTRLTVV.